The T cell receptor (beta chain) under discussion was sequenced for a study of STAT5B mutations in CD4+ large granular lymphocyte leukemia. Control samples were healthy donors' buffy coats. With respect to this clone: Antigen: not known.

CDR3 size: 14 residues. The germline V gene encodes CDR1 SGHNT and CDR2 YENEEA. V shed 5 bases and J shed 2 bases, with 13 bases lying between them. Sequencing used immunoSEQ multiplex PCR; TCRdb keeps in-frame clones, though not all of them. The table includes approximately 21,000 clones, around three quarters detected once. General study results and limits: TRBV06-family usage was enriched in top patient clones (8/27) versus controls (2/35). No patients shared main leukemic clonotypes, though roughly 27% appeared at low frequency elsewhere.

The rearrangement uses TRBV11-3 and TRBJ2-7; D is perhaps TRBD2 (5 bases). What was sequenced was CD4+ T cells from blood buffy coats. The receptor's source is a human donor in good health. The CDR3, as DNA: TGTGCCAGCAGCCCACTAGTTCCCGCCTACGAGCAGTACTTC. Encoded protein: CASSPLVPAYEQYF. The variable domain in full, with the rest retrieved from reference TRBV11-3 and TRBJ2-7, is EAGVVQSPRYKIIEKKQPVAFWCNPISGHNTLYWYLQNLGQGPELLIRYENEEAVDDSQLPKDRFSAERLKGVDSTLKIQPAELGDSAVYLCASSPLVPAYEQYFGPGTRLTVT.